This T cell receptor (beta chain) emerged from a study of T cell responses to AZD1222 COVID-19 vaccine. Points from the study as a whole: Donors in the cohort were predominantly white British and more often female, and clonal diversity was possibly underestimated. Increased Spike-specific TCR breadth and depth were observed after two AZD1222 doses.

The assay was immunoSEQ multiplex PCR, and TCRdb's table has in-frame clones only and misses some. The sample lists under 30,000 clones; more than 75% were seen once. To note about this clone: Its antigen is unknown.

The source is an adult who received the AZD1222 COVID-19 vaccine. The sample here was peripheral blood, taken 28 days after the second AZD1222 dose.

Here the CDR3 reads CASSGYNSPLHF. The CDR3 nucleotides are TGTGCCAGCTCCGGGTATAATTCACCCCTCCACTTT. The rearrangement joins TRBV18 to TRBJ1-6; D not certain. Trimming removed 6 bases from V and 4 bases from J, with 4 bases in between. The CDR3 totals 12 residues. Looked up from germline, CDR1 is KGHSH and CDR2 is LQKENI.